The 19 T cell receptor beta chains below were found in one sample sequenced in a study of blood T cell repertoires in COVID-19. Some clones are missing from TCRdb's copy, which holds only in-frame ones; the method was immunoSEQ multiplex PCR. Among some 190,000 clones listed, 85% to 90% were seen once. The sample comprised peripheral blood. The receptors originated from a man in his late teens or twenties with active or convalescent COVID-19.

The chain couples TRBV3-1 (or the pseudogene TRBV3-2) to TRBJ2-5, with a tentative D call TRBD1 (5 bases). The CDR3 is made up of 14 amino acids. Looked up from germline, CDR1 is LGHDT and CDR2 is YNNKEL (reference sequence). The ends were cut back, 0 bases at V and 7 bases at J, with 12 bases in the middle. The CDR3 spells CASSQERGVGTQYF. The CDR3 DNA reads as TGTGCCAGCAGCCAAGAAAGGGGCGTGGGGACCCAGTACTTC.

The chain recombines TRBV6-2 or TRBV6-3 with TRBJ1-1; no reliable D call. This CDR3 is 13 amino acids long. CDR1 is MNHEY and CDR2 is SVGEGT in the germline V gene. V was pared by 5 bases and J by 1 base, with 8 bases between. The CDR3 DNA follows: TGTGCCAGCAGTCGAGGCACGAACACTGAAGCTTTCTTT. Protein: CASSRGTNTEAFF.

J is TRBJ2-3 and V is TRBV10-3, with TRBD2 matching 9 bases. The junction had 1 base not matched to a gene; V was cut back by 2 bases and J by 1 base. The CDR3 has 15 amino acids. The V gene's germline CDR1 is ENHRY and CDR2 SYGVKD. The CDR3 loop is CAISEPSGGTDTQYF. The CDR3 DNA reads TGTGCCATCAGTGAGCCTAGCGGGGGCACAGATACGCAGTATTTT.

In nucleotides, the CDR3 is TGTGCCAGCAGTGAGGCCGACACTGAAGCTTTCTTT. Translated: CASSEADTEAFF. The V call is TRBV6-6, the J call TRBJ1-1; D gene uncertain. V gave up 5 bases and J gave up 3 bases, with 7 bases separating them. The CDR3 has 12 amino acids. CDR1 MNHNY and CDR2 SVGAGI come from the germline V gene (reference sequence).

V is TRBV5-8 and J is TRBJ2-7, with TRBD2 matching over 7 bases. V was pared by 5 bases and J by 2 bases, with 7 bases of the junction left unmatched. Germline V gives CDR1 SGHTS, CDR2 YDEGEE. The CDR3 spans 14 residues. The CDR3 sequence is CASRTSFYPYEQYF. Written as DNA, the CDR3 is TGTGCCAGCAGGACTAGCTTTTATCCCTACGAGCAGTACTTC.

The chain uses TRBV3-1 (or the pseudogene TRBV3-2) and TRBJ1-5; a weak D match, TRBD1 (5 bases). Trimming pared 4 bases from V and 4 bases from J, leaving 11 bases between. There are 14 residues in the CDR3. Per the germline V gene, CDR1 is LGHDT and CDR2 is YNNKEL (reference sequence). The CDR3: CASSPETENQPQHF. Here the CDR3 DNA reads TGTGCCAGCAGCCCCGAGACAGAAAATCAGCCCCAGCATTTT.

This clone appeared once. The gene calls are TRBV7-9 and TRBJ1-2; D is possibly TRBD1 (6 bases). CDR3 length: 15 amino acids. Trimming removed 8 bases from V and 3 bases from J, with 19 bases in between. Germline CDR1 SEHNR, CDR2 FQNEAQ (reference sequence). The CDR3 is CASRSVAKGDYGYTF. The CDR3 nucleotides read TGTGCCAGCCGCTCGGTGGCCAAGGGGGACTATGGCTACACCTTC.

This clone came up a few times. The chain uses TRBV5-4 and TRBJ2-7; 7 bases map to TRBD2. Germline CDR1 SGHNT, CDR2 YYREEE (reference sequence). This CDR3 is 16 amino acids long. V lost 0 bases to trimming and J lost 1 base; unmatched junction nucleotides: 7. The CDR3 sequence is CASSLAGDYRSYEQYF. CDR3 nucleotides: TGTGCCAGCAGCTTGGCCGGGGACTACCGTTCCTACGAGCAGTACTTC.

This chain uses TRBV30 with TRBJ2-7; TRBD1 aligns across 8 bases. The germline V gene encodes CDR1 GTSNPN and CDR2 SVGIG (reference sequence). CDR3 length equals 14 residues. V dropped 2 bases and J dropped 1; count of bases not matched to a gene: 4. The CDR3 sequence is CAWSRTGSSYEQYF. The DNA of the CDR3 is TGTGCCTGGAGTCGGACAGGGTCTTCCTACGAGCAGTACTTC. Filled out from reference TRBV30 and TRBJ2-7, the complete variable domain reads SQTIHQWPATLVQPVGSPLSLECTVEGTSNPNLYWYRQAAGRGLQLLFYSVGIGQISSEVPQNLSASRPQDRQFILSSKKLLLSDSGFYLCAWSRTGSSYEQYFGPGTRLTVT.

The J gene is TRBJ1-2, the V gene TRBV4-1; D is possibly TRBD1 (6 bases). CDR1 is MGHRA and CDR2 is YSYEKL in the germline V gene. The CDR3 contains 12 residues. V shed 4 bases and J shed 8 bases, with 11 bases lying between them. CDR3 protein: CASSLNREGYTF. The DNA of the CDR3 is TGCGCCAGCAGCCTTAACAGGGAGGGCTACACCTTC.

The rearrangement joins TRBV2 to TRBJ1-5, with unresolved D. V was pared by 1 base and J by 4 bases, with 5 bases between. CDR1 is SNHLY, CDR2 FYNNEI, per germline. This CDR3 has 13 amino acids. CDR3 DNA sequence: TGTGCCAGCAGTGAAGACAGAAATCAGCCCCAGCATTTT. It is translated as CASSEDRNQPQHF.

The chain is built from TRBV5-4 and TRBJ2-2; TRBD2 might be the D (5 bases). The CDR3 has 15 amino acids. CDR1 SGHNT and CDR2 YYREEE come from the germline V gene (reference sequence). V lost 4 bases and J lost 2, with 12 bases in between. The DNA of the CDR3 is TGTGCCAGCAGCCTGGGGAGTAGTAACACCGGGGAGCTGTTTTTT. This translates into CASSLGSSNTGELFF.

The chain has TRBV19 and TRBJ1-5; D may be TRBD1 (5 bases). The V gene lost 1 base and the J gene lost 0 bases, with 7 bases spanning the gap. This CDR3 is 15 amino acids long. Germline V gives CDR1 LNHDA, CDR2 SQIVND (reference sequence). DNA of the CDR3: TGTGCCAGTAGTATAGCAGGGTATAGCAATCAGCCCCAGCATTTT. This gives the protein CASSIAGYSNQPQHF.

The CDR3 coding sequence is TGCAGTGCTAGTCGCCTTTCCGGGACAAGGGGTTCAGCTAGGCGGGGCTACACCTTC. Translating gives CSASRLSGTRGSARRGYTF. The rearrangement joins TRBV20-1 to TRBJ1-2, with a tentative D call TRBD1 (6 bases). The V end was cut by 3 bases, the J end by 8 bases, with 34 bases between. Germline lookup yields CDR1 DFQATT and CDR2 SNEGSKA (reference sequence). This CDR3 region has 19 residues.

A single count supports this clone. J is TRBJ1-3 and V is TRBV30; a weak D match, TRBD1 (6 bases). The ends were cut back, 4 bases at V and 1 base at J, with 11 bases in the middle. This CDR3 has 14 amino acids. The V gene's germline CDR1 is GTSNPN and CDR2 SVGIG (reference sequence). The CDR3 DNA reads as TGTGCCTGGAATCACGGGACATCTGGAAACACCATATATTTT. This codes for CAWNHGTSGNTIYF.

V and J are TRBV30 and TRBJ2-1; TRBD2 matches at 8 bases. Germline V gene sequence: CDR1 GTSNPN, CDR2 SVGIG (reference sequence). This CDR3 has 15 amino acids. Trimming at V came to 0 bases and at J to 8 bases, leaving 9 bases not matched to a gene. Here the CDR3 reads CAWSVLAGGGDEQFF. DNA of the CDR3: TGTGCCTGGAGTGTATTGGCGGGAGGCGGGGATGAGCAGTTCTTC.

The CDR3 loop is CASSLGQAHNSPLHF. DNA for the CDR3: TGTGCCAGCAGCTTAGGGCAGGCCCATAATTCACCCCTCCACTTT. The chain is built from TRBV7-2 and TRBJ1-6; no reliable D call. Germline lookup yields CDR1 SGHTA and CDR2 FQGNSA. CDR3 length equals 15 residues. The V end lost 1 base, the J end lost 5 bases, and 9 bases lay between the germline ends.

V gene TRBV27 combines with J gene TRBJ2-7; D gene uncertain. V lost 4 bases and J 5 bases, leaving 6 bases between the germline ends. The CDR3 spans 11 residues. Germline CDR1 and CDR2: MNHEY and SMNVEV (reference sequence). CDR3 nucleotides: TGTGCCAGCAGTTGGCTGGACGAGCAGTACTTC. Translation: CASSWLDEQYF.

The DNA of the CDR3 is TGCAGCGTTGATGGGCCTGAAGCTTTCTTT. This sequence encodes CSVDGPEAFF. This sequence joins TRBV29-1 and TRBJ1-1; D remains unclear. V was clipped by 3 bases and J by 6 bases, with 5 bases between them. The CDR3 length is 10 residues. The germline V gene has CDR1 SQVTM and CDR2 ANQGSEA.